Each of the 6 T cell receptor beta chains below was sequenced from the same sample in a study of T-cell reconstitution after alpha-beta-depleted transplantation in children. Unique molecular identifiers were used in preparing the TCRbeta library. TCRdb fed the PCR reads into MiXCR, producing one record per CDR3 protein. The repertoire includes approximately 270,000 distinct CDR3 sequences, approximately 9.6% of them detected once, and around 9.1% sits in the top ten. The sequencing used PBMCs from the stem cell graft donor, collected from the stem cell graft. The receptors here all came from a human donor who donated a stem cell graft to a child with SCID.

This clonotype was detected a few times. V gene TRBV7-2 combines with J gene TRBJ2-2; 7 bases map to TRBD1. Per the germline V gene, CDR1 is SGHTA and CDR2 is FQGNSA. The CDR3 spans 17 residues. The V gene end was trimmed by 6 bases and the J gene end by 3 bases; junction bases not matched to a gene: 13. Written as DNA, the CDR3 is TGTGCCAGCAGAGACCCGGGACAGCCGGATTACACCGGGGAGCTGTTTTTT. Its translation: CASRDPGQPDYTGELFF.

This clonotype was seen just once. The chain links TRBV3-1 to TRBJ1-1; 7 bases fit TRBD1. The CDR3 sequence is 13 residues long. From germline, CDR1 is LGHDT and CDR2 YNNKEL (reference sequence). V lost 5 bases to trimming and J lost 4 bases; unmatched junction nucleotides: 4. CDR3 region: CASSKPGGTEAFF. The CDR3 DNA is TGTGCCAGCAGCAAGCCAGGGGGCACTGAAGCTTTCTTT.

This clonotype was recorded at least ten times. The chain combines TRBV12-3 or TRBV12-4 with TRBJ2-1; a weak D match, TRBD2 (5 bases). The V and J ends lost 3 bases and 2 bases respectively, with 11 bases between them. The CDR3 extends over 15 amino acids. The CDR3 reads CASSFWSGTYNEQFF. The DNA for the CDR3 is TGTGCCAGCAGTTTCTGGTCCGGGACCTACAATGAGCAGTTCTTC.

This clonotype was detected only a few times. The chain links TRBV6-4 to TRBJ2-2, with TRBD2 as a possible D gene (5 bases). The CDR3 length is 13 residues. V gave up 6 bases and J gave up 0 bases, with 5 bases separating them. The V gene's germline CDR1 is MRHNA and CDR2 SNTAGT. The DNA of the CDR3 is TGTGCCAGCAGAGCGGCGAACACCGGGGAGCTGTTTTTT. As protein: CASRAANTGELFF.

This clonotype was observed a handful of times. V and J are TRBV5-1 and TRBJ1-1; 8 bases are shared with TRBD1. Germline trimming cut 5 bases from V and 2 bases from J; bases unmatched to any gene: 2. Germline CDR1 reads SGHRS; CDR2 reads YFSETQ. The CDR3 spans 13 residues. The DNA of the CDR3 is TGCGCCAGCAGGGGACAGGACAACACTGAAGCTTTCTTT. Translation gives CASRGQDNTEAFF.

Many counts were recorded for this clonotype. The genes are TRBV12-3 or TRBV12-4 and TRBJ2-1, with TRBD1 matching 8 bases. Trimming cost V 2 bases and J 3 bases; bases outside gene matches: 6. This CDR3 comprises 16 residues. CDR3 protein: CASSLRVGQDYNEQFF. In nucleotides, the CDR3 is TGTGCCAGCAGTTTACGGGTGGGACAGGACTACAATGAGCAGTTCTTC.